A selection of T cell receptor beta chains follows, all from one sample in a study of CD8+ T cells in alopecia areata. The assay was immunoSEQ multiplex PCR, and TCRdb's table has in-frame clones only and misses some. The sample includes around 99,000 clones, roughly 84% of them seen just once. The sequencing used CD8+ T cells sorted from blood, collected at week 24, from a patient treated with tofacitinib. All receptors come from a human donor with alopecia areata. The CDR3 runs from the conserved cysteine through the conserved F or W. A D gene is named only where the DNA matches it firmly. Only part of the rows carry a size: once, few, many, or a class if the clone is expanded.

size | J | V | D | DNA | CDR3
- | TRBJ1-5 | TRBV2 | - | TGTGCCAGCAGTGAGTACCCGATGGGCAATCAGCCCCAGCATTTT | CASSEYPMGNQPQHF
few | TRBJ2-5 | TRBV7-9 | - | TGTGCCAGCAGCAAGACAGAGCAAGAGACCCAGTACTTC | CASSKTEQETQYF
- | TRBJ2-1 | TRBV4-3 | - | TGCGCCAGCAGCCAAGATTTCTCCGGCTCCTACAATGAGCAGTTCTTC | CASSQDFSGSYNEQFF
- | TRBJ2-7 | TRBV7-8 | - | TGTGCCAGCAGATCGTCGGGGCTAGCAGTCTACGAGCAGTACTTC | CASRSSGLAVYEQYF
- | TRBJ2-7 | TRBV27 | - | TGTGCCAGCAGTTTAAGAACAGGAGGCGAGCAGTACTTC | CASSLRTGGEQYF
- | TRBJ2-7 | TRBV4-2 | - | TGTGCCAGCAGCCAAGAAGGAAGCGGGACAACCTACGAGCAGTACTTC | CASSQEGSGTTYEQYF
- | TRBJ2-5 | TRBV7-2 | - | TGTGCCAGCAGCCCCGTTTCGCCCCTGGGTGAGACCCAGTACTTC | CASSPVSPLGETQYF
- | TRBJ2-1 | TRBV5-1 | TRBD2 | TGCGCCAGCAGCTTGTTAGTAGCGGGGGCCGAGGAGTTCTTC | CASSLLVAGAEEFF
- | TRBJ2-7 | TRBV7-9 | - | TGTGCCAGCAGCTCCTGGACGCTGCAGGAGCAGTACTTC | CASSSWTLQEQYF
once | TRBJ2-5 | TRBV7-9 | - | TGTGCCAGCAGCTTCCCCAGGAGCCAAGAGACCCAGTACTTC | CASSFPRSQETQYF
- | TRBJ2-1 | TRBV7-9 | - | TGTGCCAGCAGCTCCCACTCGGGCAGGGCAAAGCGCAATGAGCAGTTCTTC | CASSSHSGRAKRNEQFF
- | TRBJ2-2 | TRBV7-2 | - | TGTGCCAGCAGCTTAGGGGCCAACACCGGGGAGCTGTTTTTT | CASSLGANTGELFF
- | TRBJ2-3 | TRBV5-6 | - | TGTGCCAGCAGCTTGGTGCCGGGGGCCCCGCCTCGGGTTCTGGATACGCAGTATTTT | CASSLVPGAPPRVLDTQYF
- | TRBJ2-3 | TRBV5-1 | TRBD1 | TGCGCCAGCAGCTTTGGGACAGGGGTAGCAGATACGCAGTATTTT | CASSFGTGVADTQYF
few | TRBJ1-1 | TRBV9 | TRBD1 | TGTGCCAGCAGCGCAGAGACAGGGCTGAACACTGAAGCTTTCTTT | CASSAETGLNTEAFF
- | TRBJ1-5 | TRBV15 | - | TGTGCCACCAGCAGAGATTCCGGGGGTTCTCAGCCCCAGCATTTT | CATSRDSGGSQPQHF
- | TRBJ1-1 | TRBV7-9 | - | TGTGCCAGCAGCACCAGACAGGACATGAACACTGAAGCTTTCTTT | CASSTRQDMNTEAFF
- | TRBJ2-7 | TRBV29-1 | - | TGCAGCGCAGAAGCACAGGGAGAGGGCGAGCAGTACTTC | CSAEAQGEGEQYF
- | TRBJ2-1 | TRBV7-8 | TRBD2 | TGTGCCAGCAGCTTACGGGAGGTTTTTTACAATGAGCAGTTCTTC | CASSLREVFYNEQFF
- | TRBJ1-5 | TRBV29-1 | TRBD1 | TGCAGCGTCAATACAGGGGATCAGCCCCAGCATTTT | CSVNTGDQPQHF
- | TRBJ2-5 | TRBV7-9 | - | TGTGCCAGCAGCTTAGTTGGGAGGACAGGTAGCCAAGAGACCCAGTACTTC | CASSLVGRTGSQETQYF
- | TRBJ2-7 | TRBV5-5 | - | TGTGCCAGCAGCTTGGACGGGGGAATGAGCGAGCAGTACTTC | CASSLDGGMSEQYF
- | TRBJ2-2 | TRBV11-3 | TRBD2 | TGTGCCAGCAGCTTAGATCGGGTTAGCGGGGTCACCGGGGAGCTGTTTTTT | CASSLDRVSGVTGELFF
- | TRBJ2-5 | TRBV4-3 | - | TGCGCCAGCAGCCAAGATAGGCAAGAGACCCAGTACTTC | CASSQDRQETQYF
once | TRBJ2-7 | TRBV19 | - | TGTGCCAGTAGTATAGTTGCGGGACCTCAAATGGAGCAGTACTTC | CASSIVAGPQMEQYF
- | TRBJ2-3 | TRBV9 | - | TGTGCCAGCAGCGCGTCAGGGGGGCGGGACCGAGGTACGCAGTATTTT | CASSASGGRDRGTQYF
- | TRBJ1-1 | TRBV6-5 | - | TGTGCCAGCAGTTACTCAGAACGCACTGAAGCTTTCTTT | CASSYSERTEAFF
- | TRBJ2-7 | TRBV5-1 | - | TGCGCCAGCAGCCCGTCAACAGGGATTGCCACCTACGAGCAGTACTTC | CASSPSTGIATYEQYF
- | TRBJ2-5 | TRBV30 | - | TGTGCCTGGGCTCACAGGGAGAGTGAGACCCAGTACTTC | CAWAHRESETQYF
- | TRBJ1-6 | TRBV27 | - | TGTGCCACCTCACAGGTTAATTCACCCCTCCACTTT | CATSQVNSPLHF
- | TRBJ2-7 | TRBV29-1 | - | TGCAGCGTTGAAGTGTTGCGGGGCGGAGTCTACGAGCAGTACTTC | CSVEVLRGGVYEQYF
- | TRBJ2-7 | TRBV6-5 | TRBD1 | TGTGCCAGCAGTTACTCGGGGACAGGAGAGCAGTACTTC | CASSYSGTGEQYF
- | TRBJ1-2 | TRBV11-2 | - | TGTGCCAGCAGCTTAGATCGGGGGACGGACTATGGCTACACCTTC | CASSLDRGTDYGYTF
- | TRBJ1-1 | TRBV4-1 | - | TGCGCCAGCAGCCCTGAGAGCAGTTTTAACACTGAAGCTTTCTTT | CASSPESSFNTEAFF
- | TRBJ2-1 | TRBV7-9 | TRBD2 | TGTGCCAGCAGCTCCAGAGCGGGGGGATACTACAATGAGCAGTTCTTC | CASSSRAGGYYNEQFF
- | TRBJ1-1 | TRBV19 | - | TGTGCCAGTAGTTCCGGGTTCAGTGGAACTGAAGCTTTCTTT | CASSSGFSGTEAFF
few | TRBJ2-1 | TRBV19 | - | TGTGCCAGTAGTAGCGGCGGGGACTACAATGAGCAGTTCTTC | CASSSGGDYNEQFF
- | TRBJ1-4 | TRBV19 | TRBD1 | TGTGCCAGTAGTATAGAGTCCGGGACAGGGTATGAAAAACTGTTTTTT | CASSIESGTGYEKLFF
- | TRBJ2-2 | TRBV25-1 | TRBD1 | TGTGCCAGCAGTGAATGGGACAGCCCGAACACCGGGGAGCTGTTTTTT | CASSEWDSPNTGELFF
- | TRBJ2-3 | TRBV19 | - | TGTGCCAGTAGTCCCGCCCTCGGGGGCACAGATACGCAGTATTTT | CASSPALGGTDTQYF
- | TRBJ2-1 | TRBV29-1 | - | TGCAGCGTTGAAGGGAGTGCTAGTTTGTACAATGAGCAGTTCTTC | CSVEGSASLYNEQFF
- | TRBJ1-6 | TRBV27 | - | TGTGCCAGCAGTTCCAGGGGCAATTCACCCCTCCACTTT | CASSSRGNSPLHF
few | TRBJ2-3 | TRBV4-2 | - | TGTGCCAGCAGCCAAGAGGGGAGCGGGAGCACAGATACGCAGTATTTT | CASSQEGSGSTDTQYF
- | TRBJ1-4 | TRBV4-1 | TRBD1 | TGCGCCAGCAGCCCCGGGACAGGAGGGAATGAAAAACTGTTTTTT | CASSPGTGGNEKLFF
- | TRBJ1-4 | TRBV27 | - | TGTGCCAGCAGTTTATCCCTAATGGAAAAACTGTTTTTT | CASSLSLMEKLFF
once | TRBJ1-5 | TRBV7-2 | - | TGTGCCAGCAGCCTCGGACGGGACAATCAGCCCCAGCATTTT | CASSLGRDNQPQHF
- | TRBJ2-7 | TRBV5-4 | - | TGTGCCAGCAGCCCGGCGATAAGCTCCTACGAGCAGTACTTC | CASSPAISSYEQYF
few | TRBJ2-7 | TRBV7-2 | - | TGTGCCAGCAGCTTAGAAGGAGGGTACTACGAGCAGTACTTC | CASSLEGGYYEQYF
- | TRBJ1-2 | TRBV9 | - | TGTGCCAGCAGCGCCTGGGACGTTGGCTACACCTTC | CASSAWDVGYTF
- | TRBJ1-4 | TRBV27 | - | TGTGCCAGCAGTTCCCGACGAACTAATGAAAAACTGTTTTTT | CASSSRRTNEKLFF
few | TRBJ2-5 | TRBV6-5 | - | TGTGCCAGCAAACTTCTCGCGGGGCTCCAAGAGACCCAGTACTTC | CASKLLAGLQETQYF
- | TRBJ2-7 | TRBV7-2 | TRBD1 | TGTGCCAGCAGCTTACCATGGGACAGGGGTTTCTACGAGCAGTACTTC | CASSLPWDRGFYEQYF
- | TRBJ2-2 | TRBV27 | - | TGTGCCAGCAGTTTCGGGCAGGGTAACGGGGAGCTGTTTTTT | CASSFGQGNGELFF
- | TRBJ2-3 | TRBV9 | - | TGTGCCAGCAGCGTTGCAGGTGGGGCTTTGAATACGCAGTATTTT | CASSVAGGALNTQYF
- | TRBJ1-2 | TRBV9 | - | TGTGCCAGCAGCGTAGACGTTTCGGGGTCCAACTATGGCTACACCTTC | CASSVDVSGSNYGYTF